Shown below are 32 T cell receptor beta chains from a single sample sequenced in a study of blood T cell repertoires in COVID-19. TCRdb's table, derived via immunoSEQ multiplex PCR, lists solely in-frame clones and lacks some. The table lists approximately 150,000 clones, over 80% of them singletons. The specimen was peripheral blood. These receptors originate from a woman in her forties or fifties with acute or convalescent COVID-19.

The rearrangement joins TRBV10-3 to TRBJ1-2; perhaps TRBD1 as D (6 bases). V was cut by 6 bases and J by 6 bases, with 17 bases left in between. CDR3 size: 14 residues. CDR1 and CDR2 (germline): ENHRY, SYGVKD. The DNA for the CDR3 is TGTGCCATCAGAGGCAGCGGGGGCGATAATGGCTACACCTTC. Protein sequence: CAIRGSGGDNGYTF.

The V call is TRBV12-3 or TRBV12-4, the J call TRBJ2-1, with TRBD1 as a possible D gene (5 bases). CDR3 length: 12 residues. Trimming stripped 8 bases from V and 7 bases from J, with 12 bases between. The CDR3 loop reads CASDDSKNEQFF. DNA for the CDR3: TGTGCCAGCGATGACAGTAAAAATGAGCAGTTCTTC.

The chain links TRBV5-5 to TRBJ2-5, with 10 positions matching TRBD2. Germline CDR1 and CDR2: SGHKS and YYEKEE (reference sequence). This CDR3 has 16 residues. V was pared by 0 bases and J by 5 bases, with 7 bases of the junction left unmatched. CDR3 DNA sequence: TGTGCCAGCAGCTTGGAGGCAGCGGGGGGGCGGGAGACCCAGTACTTC. Residues: CASSLEAAGGRETQYF.

The DNA of the CDR3 is TGTGCCATCAGTGCGCAGCTCGGGTACGAGCAGTACTTC. Its translation is CAISAQLGYEQYF. V is TRBV10-3 and J is TRBJ2-7; D gene ambiguous. Per the germline V gene, CDR1 is ENHRY and CDR2 is SYGVKD. V gave up 4 bases and J gave up 4 bases, with 11 bases separating them. There are 13 residues in the CDR3.

This rearrangement joins TRBV7-8 to TRBJ1-4; 8 bases agree with TRBD1. J lost 5 bases, V lost 2 bases, and 7 bases had no gene match. Germline-derived CDR1 and CDR2 are SGHVS and FQNEAQ. This CDR3 has 16 amino acids. This chain's CDR3 is CASSLLTGVENEKLFF. For the CDR3, the DNA is TGTGCCAGCAGCTTACTGACAGGGGTAGAGAATGAAAAACTGTTTTTT.

The chain carries TRBV9 and TRBJ2-7; 9 bases align to TRBD1. J lost 5 bases, V lost 0 bases, and 0 bases had no gene match. CDR1 and CDR2 (germline): SGDLS, YYNGEE. The CDR3 runs to 13 residues. The CDR3: CASSVGTGDEQYF. CDR3 sequence (DNA): TGTGCCAGCAGCGTAGGGACAGGGGACGAGCAGTACTTC. The variable domain in full, completed from reference TRBV9 and TRBJ2-7, reads DSGVTQTPKHLITATGQRVTLRCSPRSGDLSVYWYQQSLDQGLQFLIQYYNGEERAKGNILERFSAQQFPDLHSELNLSSLELGDSALYFCASSVGTGDEQYFGPGTRLTVT.

Comments on this clone: A junction boundary mismatches the germline segment, possibly from a read error. The same CDR3 can be traced to other DNA sequences in this sample. The gene calls are TRBV5-4 and TRBJ2-7, with 9 bases that match TRBD1. Germline CDR1 reads SGHNT; CDR2 reads YYREEE (reference sequence). The CDR3 loop spans 15 amino acids. The CDR3 protein is CASSLDRGQTYEQYF. The DNA of the CDR3 is TGTGCCAGCAGTTTGGACAGGGGCCAAACCTACGAGCAGTACTTC.

This chain connects TRBV9 to TRBJ2-1; 9 bases align to TRBD1. There are 17 residues in the CDR3. V was clipped by 1 base and J by 0 bases; unmatched bases: 5. Germline lookup yields CDR1 SGDLS and CDR2 YYNGEE. CDR3 bases: TGTGCCAGCAGCGTACGTGGGACAGGGAGCTCCTACAATGAGCAGTTCTTC. It specifies CASSVRGTGSSYNEQFF.

The chain couples TRBV3-1 (or the pseudogene TRBV3-2) to TRBJ2-2; TRBD2 matches at 7 bases. Germline CDR1 reads LGHDT; CDR2 reads YNNKEL (reference sequence). The junction had 6 bases not matched to a gene; V was cut back by 5 bases and J by 0 bases. The CDR3 is 16 residues long. CDR3 nucleotides: TGTGCCAGCAGCACTGTGGGGGGGGCGAACACCGGGGAGCTGTTTTTT. Translated, it gives CASSTVGGANTGELFF.

Regarding this clone: A junction end diverges from the germline sequence, so it may reflect a read error. The J gene is TRBJ2-7, the V gene TRBV6-4; 10 nucleotides align to TRBD2. The CDR3 runs to 13 residues. Germline V gives CDR1 MRHNA, CDR2 SNTAGT. In nucleotides, the CDR3 is TGTGCCAGCAGACCTGGCAGCGGGAGGGCCTATACGTTC. Its translation is CASRPGSGRAYTF.

The chain employs TRBV5-1 and TRBJ1-2; D gene ambiguous. The germline V gene has CDR1 SGHRS and CDR2 YFSETQ. The CDR3 has 14 residues. Trimming pared 5 bases from V and 8 bases from J, leaving 19 bases between. The CDR3 nucleotides are TGCGCCAGCAGGCAAGAGGCACCTCAGTACGGCTACACCTTC. As protein: CASRQEAPQYGYTF.

This clone was detected only a few times. The chain has TRBV25-1 and TRBJ2-7, with 10 bases aligning to TRBD1. CDR1 is MGHDK and CDR2 is SYGVNS in the germline V gene. CDR3 size: 16 residues. J gave up 4 bases and V 0 bases, and 6 bases lay outside the gene matches. CDR3 region: CASSEYSGTGAYEQYF. The CDR3 DNA reads TGTGCCAGCAGTGAATATAGTGGGACAGGGGCTTACGAGCAGTACTTC.

This chain connects TRBV11-3 to TRBJ1-2, with D possibly matching TRBD1 (6 bases). The ends were cut back, 6 bases at V and 12 bases at J, with 23 bases in the middle. This CDR3 comprises 14 residues. Looked up from germline, CDR1 is SGHNT and CDR2 is YENEEA. The CDR3 sequence: CASSSSGQPYLHTF. The CDR3 DNA is TGTGCCAGCAGTTCCTCCGGACAGCCTTACCTCCACACCTTC. The complete variable domain, with remaining parts taken from reference TRBV11-3 and TRBJ1-2, reads EAGVVQSPRYKIIEKKQPVAFWCNPISGHNTLYWYLQNLGQGPELLIRYENEEAVDDSQLPKDRFSAERLKGVDSTLKIQPAELGDSAVYLCASSSSGQPYLHTFGSGTRLTVV.

The CDR3 is CASSWASGTANYGYTF. DNA for the CDR3: TGCGCCAGCAGCTGGGCTTCCGGGACAGCTAACTATGGCTACACCTTC. This chain connects TRBV5-1 to TRBJ1-2, with 7 positions matching TRBD1. Per the germline V gene, CDR1 is SGHRS and CDR2 is YFSETQ. The V segment lost 3 bases and the J segment 0 bases; nucleotides outside the gene matches: 8. The CDR3 is 16 amino acids.

The gene calls are TRBV5-6 and TRBJ1-3, with D hard to call. The CDR3 totals 16 residues. V was cut by 0 bases and J by 0 bases, with 10 bases left in between. The germline gives CDR1 SGHDT, CDR2 YYEEEE. CDR3 sequence reads: CASSLEPASSGNTIYF. CDR3 DNA sequence: TGTGCCAGCAGCTTGGAGCCAGCTAGCTCTGGAAACACCATATATTTT.

The CDR3 nucleotides read TGTGCCAGCAGCTTAGATGGGCAGTTCTATGGCTACACCTTC. It encodes CASSLDGQFYGYTF. The J gene is TRBJ1-2, the V gene TRBV11-2; D is ambiguous. This CDR3 contains 14 residues. The V and J ends lost 0 bases and 4 bases respectively, with 9 bases between them. Germline-derived CDR1 and CDR2 are SGHAT and FQNNGV.

The chain uses TRBV27 and TRBJ2-3; the match to TRBD2 covers 7 bases. The junction had 11 bases not matched to a gene; V was cut back by 10 bases and J by 1 base. There are 15 residues in the CDR3. Germline V gene lookup returns CDR1 MNHEY and CDR2 SMNVEV (reference sequence). CDR3: CATIAGGYRTDTQYF. DNA of the CDR3: TGTGCCACCATTGCCGGGGGGTACCGCACAGATACGCAGTATTTT.

The chain links TRBV15 to TRBJ1-2; 9 bases line up with TRBD1. The CDR3 has 15 residues. V gave up 5 bases and J gave up 7 bases; unmatched junction bases: 11. Germline V gene lookup returns CDR1 LNHNV and CDR2 YYDKDF (reference sequence). CDR3 coding DNA: TGTGCCACCAGCGTTGACAGGGGGGCGGTCGGTGGCTACACCTTC. Residues: CATSVDRGAVGGYTF. Together with reference TRBV15 and TRBJ1-2, the CDR3 gives the full variable domain: DAMVIQNPRYQVTQFGKPVTLSCSQTLNHNVMYWYQQKSSQAPKLLFHYYDKDFNNEADTPDNFQSRRPNTSFCFLDIRSPGLGDTAMYLCATSVDRGAVGGYTFGSGTRLTVV.

The V call is TRBV30, the J call TRBJ1-1; D is unresolved. Looked up from germline, CDR1 is GTSNPN and CDR2 is SVGIG (reference sequence). The CDR3 spans 13 residues. V gave up 0 bases and J gave up 0 bases, with 5 bases separating them. The CDR3 DNA reads TGTGCCTGGAGTGTGAACATGAACACTGAAGCTTTCTTT. As protein: CAWSVNMNTEAFF.

This chain links TRBV5-1 with TRBJ2-7; 8 bases are shared with TRBD2. This CDR3 is 14 amino acids long. The trim removed 0 bases at V and 3 bases at J, leaving 2 bases unmatched. CDR1 is SGHRS and CDR2 is YFSETQ in the germline V gene. Written as DNA, the CDR3 is TGCGCCAGCAGCTTGGGGCGGGGGGACTACGAGCAGTACTTC. Amino acid sequence: CASSLGRGDYEQYF.

In DNA, the CDR3 is TGTGCCAGCAGCCTACTCGACTCCTACGAGCAGTACTTC. Its protein is CASSLLDSYEQYF. The chain is built from TRBV27 and TRBJ2-7, with D uncertain. This CDR3 region has 13 residues. CDR1 is MNHEY, CDR2 SMNVEV, per germline (reference sequence). V lost 6 bases and J 0 bases, leaving 9 bases between the germline ends.

This chain uses TRBV10-3 with TRBJ2-2; 8 bases map to TRBD2. In germline, CDR1 is ENHRY, CDR2 SYGVKD. Germline trimming cut 10 bases from V and 7 bases from J; bases unmatched to any gene: 8. The CDR3 has 13 residues. CDR3 coding DNA: TGTGCCACCCGACTAGCGTTGGGCGGGGAGCTGTTTTTT. Its translation is CATRLALGGELFF.

This chain links TRBV5-1 with TRBJ2-1, with 10 bases identical to TRBD2. V lost 4 bases to trimming and J lost 11 bases; unmatched junction nucleotides: 12. The CDR3 runs 15 residues. Germline lookup yields CDR1 SGHRS and CDR2 YFSETQ. CDR3 sequence reads: CASSGGTSAPTQQFF. In nucleotides, the CDR3 is TGCGCCAGCAGCGGGGGGACTAGCGCCCCGACTCAGCAGTTCTTC.

The CDR3 region has the DNA TGCAGCGCGCGGGGACAGGGTCTCACCGGGGAGCTGTTTTTT. Protein product: CSARGQGLTGELFF. The chain joins TRBV29-1 to TRBJ2-2, with 9 bases matching TRBD1. Germline loops: CDR1 SQVTM, CDR2 ANQGSEA. The V and J ends lost 7 bases and 4 bases, in that order; junction bases with no gene match: 7. The CDR3 has 14 amino acids.

This chain links TRBV3-1 (or the pseudogene TRBV3-2) with TRBJ1-1; D gene uncertain. CDR1 and CDR2 from the germline V gene are LGHDT and YNNKEL (reference sequence). Deletions cut 1 base from V and 1 base from J, with 4 bases between. This CDR3 has 13 amino acids. The CDR3 DNA follows: TGTGCCAGCAGCCAAGGGGCGAACACTGAAGCTTTCTTT. Protein product: CASSQGANTEAFF.

The chain recombines TRBV7-9 with TRBJ2-7; 7 bases map to TRBD1. The length of the CDR3 is 15 residues. V was pared by 5 bases and J by 0 bases, with 7 bases of the junction left unmatched. Germline V gene data show CDR1 as SEHNR and CDR2 as FQNEAQ (reference sequence). CDR3 region: CASSVRQGSSYEQYF. The CDR3 DNA reads TGTGCCAGCAGCGTGCGACAGGGCAGCTCCTACGAGCAGTACTTC.

This clone was counted once. The gene calls are TRBV11-3 and TRBJ2-3; D may be TRBD2 (6 bases). This CDR3 contains 15 residues. With 5 bases removed from V and 8 bases from J, the gap between germline ends came to 20 bases. The germline V gene has CDR1 SGHNT and CDR2 YENEEA. The chain's CDR3 is CASSRGLEGLGTQYF. CDR3 DNA: TGTGCCAGCAGCCGGGGACTGGAGGGCCTAGGTACGCAGTATTTT. The full variable domain, completed using reference TRBV11-3 and TRBJ2-3, is EAGVVQSPRYKIIEKKQPVAFWCNPISGHNTLYWYLQNLGQGPELLIRYENEEAVDDSQLPKDRFSAERLKGVDSTLKIQPAELGDSAVYLCASSRGLEGLGTQYFGPGTRLTVL.

This clone has a handful of counts. The CDR3 is CASSVGRNTEAFF. CDR3 in DNA: TGTGCCAGCAGTGTCGGTCGTAACACTGAAGCTTTCTTT. This chain connects TRBV7-2 to TRBJ1-1, with D hard to call. V was cut by 6 bases and J by 2 bases, with 10 bases left in between. Looked up from germline, CDR1 is SGHTA and CDR2 is FQGNSA. This CDR3 is built from 13 residues.

The chain's CDR3 is CASSLGQGRAEAFF. For the CDR3, the DNA is TGCGCCAGCAGCTTGGGGCAGGGGAGGGCTGAAGCTTTCTTT. The chain employs TRBV5-1 and TRBJ1-1, with D perhaps TRBD1 (6 bases). The ends were cut back, 0 bases at V and 6 bases at J, with 12 bases in the middle. This CDR3 has 14 amino acids. Germline V gene data show CDR1 as SGHRS and CDR2 as YFSETQ.

The V call is TRBV5-6, the J call TRBJ2-5; D perhaps matches TRBD2 (6 bases). Germline assignment: CDR1 SGHDT and CDR2 YYEEEE. V was clipped by 0 bases and J by 4 bases, with 16 bases between them. The CDR3 runs 16 residues. In DNA, the CDR3 is TGTGCCAGCAGCTTGGTTCGGCTAGCGAGCCCAGAGACCCAGTACTTC. This codes for CASSLVRLASPETQYF.

The V gene is TRBV7-2, the J gene TRBJ1-2; D remains unclear. Germline V CDR1 and CDR2: SGHTA, FQGNSA. The CDR3 has 12 amino acids. Between the trimmed V and J ends, which lost 3 bases and 4 bases, there was a span of 6 bases. The CDR3 sequence: CASSFGRYGYTF. The DNA of the CDR3 is TGTGCCAGCAGCTTTGGGCGCTATGGCTACACCTTC.

This clone has only a few counts. This chain joins TRBV27 and TRBJ2-7, with D perhaps matching TRBD2 (5 bases). There are 14 residues in the CDR3. Germline V gene sequence: CDR1 MNHEY, CDR2 SMNVEV (reference sequence). V was cut by 2 bases and J by 0 bases, with 8 bases left in between. In DNA, the CDR3 is TGTGCCAGCAGTTTAAAGGAGGACTCCTACGAGCAGTACTTC. Its protein product is CASSLKEDSYEQYF.